A single sample gave rise to the 14 T cell receptor beta chains below, sequenced in a study of shared clonotypes between healthy human individuals. The table came from immunoSEQ multiplex PCR; TCRdb's copy has only in-frame clones and leaves some out. This sample has about 190,000 clones, with roughly 70% found just once. Sequencing input: memory CD4+ T cells sorted from blood. Documented subset: CD45RA-negative fraction. The receptor set was obtained from a man aged 25-45 years in good health.

This clone was seen once. The chain links TRBV7-7 to TRBJ2-5; no clear D gene. In germline, CDR1 is SSHAT, CDR2 FNYEAQ (reference sequence). V was trimmed by 4 bases and J by 3 bases, leaving 15 bases between them. CDR3 size: 15 residues. DNA of the CDR3: TGTGCCAGCAGCTCATTAGCATCAGCAGAAGAGACCCAGTACTTC. This translates into CASSSLASAEETQYF.

This clone has just a few counts. The genes are TRBV7-2 and TRBJ2-7; 7 nucleotides match TRBD2. Germline V gene sequence: CDR1 SGHTA, CDR2 FQGNSA. With V trimmed by 1 base and J by 0 bases, 3 bases remained unmatched. This CDR3 has 15 amino acids. CDR3 DNA sequence: TGTGCCAGCAGCTTAGTAAGCGGGGTCTCCTACGAGCAGTACTTC. It specifies CASSLVSGVSYEQYF.

The chain is built from TRBV6-1 and TRBJ2-5, with 8 bases lining up with TRBD2. The germline gives CDR1 MNHNS, CDR2 SASEGT. The CDR3 extends over 13 amino acids. After removal of 8 bases from V and 4 bases from J, the junction contained 6 bases not matched to a gene. Here the CDR3 reads CASGASGPETQYF. CDR3 DNA sequence: TGTGCCAGCGGTGCTAGCGGGCCAGAGACCCAGTACTTC.

The chain uses TRBV5-1 and TRBJ2-2; no reliable D call. V was cut by 4 bases and J by 4 bases, with 8 bases left in between. Germline V gene data show CDR1 as SGHRS and CDR2 as YFSETQ. The CDR3 has 13 amino acids. This CDR3 is CASSAGPTGELFF. The CDR3 nucleotides read TGCGCCAGCAGCGCAGGACCCACCGGGGAGCTGTTTTTT. The variable domain in full, completed from reference TRBV5-1 and TRBJ2-2, reads KAGVTQTPRYLIKTRGQQVTLSCSPISGHRSVSWYQQTPGQGLQFLFEYFSETQRNKGNFPGRFSGRQFSNSRSEMNVSTLELGDSALYLCASSAGPTGELFFGEGSRLTVL.

The rearrangement links TRBV5-5 to TRBJ2-3; D possibly corresponds to TRBD2 (5 bases). From germline, CDR1 is SGHKS and CDR2 YYEKEE (reference sequence). V dropped 5 bases and J dropped 2 bases, with 9 bases sitting between them. The CDR3 covers 13 residues. The CDR3 here is CASSPGDTDTQYF. CDR3 bases: TGTGCCAGCAGTCCCGGGGACACAGATACGCAGTATTTT.

This clone was seen repeatedly, ten times or more. CDR3 bases: TGTGCCAGCAGTTTCCAGCGCCGGGGGCAGTTCTTC. Translating it yields CASSFQRRGQFF. The chain recombines TRBV28 with TRBJ2-1, with a possible D match to TRBD2 (5 bases). V was pared by 3 bases and J by 12 bases, with 12 bases between. Germline V lookup: CDR1 MDHEN, CDR2 SYDVKM. This CDR3 contains 12 residues.

This clone appeared many times. The rearrangement uses TRBV15 and TRBJ2-1, with TRBD2 matching over 8 bases. This CDR3 has 15 amino acids. V was pared by 0 bases and J by 4 bases, with 2 bases of the junction left unmatched. Per the germline V gene, CDR1 is LNHNV and CDR2 is YYDKDF (reference sequence). The CDR3: CATSREAGEYNEQFF. In nucleotides, the CDR3 is TGTGCCACCAGCAGAGAAGCGGGAGAATACAATGAGCAGTTCTTC.

This clone was recorded a few times. This chain connects TRBV27 to TRBJ1-4, with 7 nucleotides matching TRBD1. V shed 0 bases and J 10 bases; nucleotides not matched to a gene: 8. The germline CDR1 and CDR2 sequences are MNHEY and SMNVEV (reference sequence). There are 15 residues in the CDR3. The CDR3 reads CASSLSVTPGGKLFF. The CDR3 bases are TGTGCCAGCAGTTTATCTGTAACCCCAGGGGGAAAACTGTTTTTT.

This chain links TRBV9 with TRBJ2-7; 7 bases are shared with TRBD2. Germline CDR1 and CDR2: SGDLS and YYNGEE. The CDR3 spans 13 residues. The trim removed 1 base at V and 6 bases at J, leaving 4 bases unmatched. This CDR3 reads CASSVFSGGEQYF. The CDR3 bases are TGTGCCAGCAGCGTATTTTCGGGAGGCGAGCAGTACTTC.

This clone was observed a few times. The chain carries TRBV6-5 and TRBJ2-7; 7 nucleotides agree with TRBD1. Unmatched junction bases numbered 7, after V lost 5 bases and J lost 9 bases. The germline CDR1 and CDR2 sequences are MNHEY and SVGAGI. CDR3 length: 12 residues. The CDR3 protein is CASSPRQGGQYF. The CDR3 nucleotides are TGTGCCAGCAGTCCTCGACAGGGCGGGCAGTACTTC.

The CDR3 region is CASRATGVGYTF. CDR3 bases: TGTGCCAGCAGGGCTACAGGGGTCGGCTACACCTTC. The chain carries TRBV2 and TRBJ1-2, with 7 bases that match TRBD1. This CDR3 has 12 amino acids. Germline CDR1 and CDR2: SNHLY and FYNNEI. Unmatched junction bases numbered 6, after V lost 6 bases and J lost 8 bases.

The chain couples TRBV27 to TRBJ2-5; maybe TRBD2 (5 bases). Germline loops: CDR1 MNHEY, CDR2 SMNVEV (reference sequence). There are 15 residues in the CDR3. V lost 5 bases and J 1 base, leaving 14 bases between the germline ends. CDR3 nucleotide sequence: TGTGCCAGCAGTCCCACCGGGATCCCCCAAGAGACCCAGTACTTC. Protein: CASSPTGIPQETQYF.

V and J are TRBV28 and TRBJ2-5, with D possibly TRBD2 on 5 matching bases. Germline CDR1 MDHEN, CDR2 SYDVKM. The CDR3 is 11 residues long. V was pared by 8 bases and J by 7 bases, with 11 bases between. The CDR3 bases are TGTGCCAGCGGTCCCCGGGGGACCCAGTACTTC. Its translation: CASGPRGTQYF.

This clone has a handful of counts. The genes are TRBV28 and TRBJ2-5; no clear D. Trimming left V 6 bases short and J 5 bases short, with 7 bases between. Germline V gives CDR1 MDHEN, CDR2 SYDVKM. The CDR3 sequence is 11 residues long. This CDR3 reads CASRLRETQYF. CDR3 coding DNA: TGTGCCAGCAGGTTAAGGGAGACCCAGTACTTC.